This TCR beta chain stems from a study of T cells in Graves' hyperthyroidism and ophthalmopathy. About the study: Peripheral blood specimens were obtained at initial diagnosis, prior to any treatment.

RNA transcripts provided the source from which TCR beta CDR3 regions were amplified. The HTBI set primed first-round TCR CDR3 RT-PCR. One entry per CDR3 protein, called by TCRdb with MiXCR from the multiplex PCR reads. The sample yields about 160,000 distinct CDR3 sequences, 8% to 9.5% seen once. Diagnostic assessment was based on clinical symptoms, serum thyroxine and TRAb, thyroid ultrasound and orbital computed tomography. There are many counts of this clonotype. The sequence was collected from a woman aged 18-29 years with Graves' hyperthyroidism that later progressed to Graves' ophthalmopathy. The sequencing input was blood.

The DNA for the CDR3 is TGTGCCAGCAGCTTAGCCTGGGAGGGGACTGAAGCTTTCTTT. Translation gives CASSLAWEGTEAFF. V and J are TRBV7-9 and TRBJ1-1; D is perhaps TRBD1 (5 bases). This CDR3 is built from 14 residues. Trimming removed 0 bases from V and 5 bases from J, with 10 bases in between. Germline-derived CDR1 and CDR2 are SEHNR and FQNEAQ (reference sequence).